One and the same sample provided the 26 T cell receptor beta chains below, sequenced in a study of cytomegalovirus exposure and HLA in healthy donors. The study ran its PCR with 60 Vbeta and 13 Jbeta primers. Clones were read by immunoSEQ multiplex PCR, and TCRdb kept only the in-frame ones, dropping some. The sample holds tens of thousands of clones, about 77% seen once. Sequencing used PBMCs. These receptors were obtained from a male donor in good health and CMV-seropositive.

The chain is built from TRBV5-6 and TRBJ1-1, with no clear D. This CDR3 is built from 12 residues. Between the trimmed V and J ends, which lost 1 base and 7 bases, there was a span of 8 bases. Looked up from germline, CDR1 is SGHDT and CDR2 is YYEEEE. The CDR3 region has the DNA TGTGCCAGCAGCTTGTTACGGTATGAAGCTTTCTTT. Amino acids: CASSLLRYEAFF.

This clone was picked up a small number of times. J is TRBJ1-6 and V is TRBV2; D uncertain. The germline CDR1 and CDR2 sequences are SNHLY and FYNNEI. CDR3 length: 15 residues. V was cut by 2 bases and J by 9 bases, with 14 bases left in between. The CDR3 DNA is TGTGCCAGCAGTGAAACGATGGCGGGTGGTTCACCCCTCCACTTT. Amino acids: CASSETMAGGSPLHF.

The chain combines TRBV28 with TRBJ2-5; 10 nucleotides agree with TRBD1. V was clipped by 1 base and J by 2 bases; unmatched bases: 13. This CDR3 contains 19 residues. Germline assignment: CDR1 MDHEN and CDR2 SYDVKM. In DNA, the CDR3 is TGTGCCAGCAGTTTATTCTCCCCCGGGGGACAGGGGCCTCAAGAGACCCAGTACTTC. Translated, it gives CASSLFSPGGQGPQETQYF.

V is TRBV9 and J is TRBJ2-5; the match to TRBD1 covers 10 bases. V was pared by 3 bases and J by 5 bases, with 10 bases of the junction left unmatched. Germline loops: CDR1 SGDLS, CDR2 YYNGEE. The CDR3 length is 16 residues. CDR3 sequence (DNA): TGTGCCAGCAGCGCAAAGGGTGGGACAGGGGAGGAGACCCAGTACTTC. Residues: CASSAKGGTGEETQYF.

The V and J genes are TRBV10-1 and TRBJ2-5, with 8 nucleotides matching TRBD1. Germline CDR1 reads WNHNN; CDR2 reads SYGVQD (reference sequence). V was clipped by 5 bases and J by 2 bases; unmatched bases: 7. The CDR3 loop spans 15 amino acids. The CDR3 is CASSSNGQGQETQYF. CDR3 nucleotide sequence: TGCGCCAGCAGTTCCAATGGACAGGGACAAGAGACCCAGTACTTC.

Worth noting for this clone: An end of the junction does not agree with germline; a read error may underlie this. This CDR3 reads CSSSFGANEQFF. The CDR3 nucleotides are TGTTCCAGCAGCTTCGGAGCGAATGAGCAGTTCTTC. The chain carries TRBV7-9 and TRBJ2-1; D is unclear. This CDR3 is 12 amino acids long. Germline V gene lookup returns CDR1 SEHNR and CDR2 FQNEAQ (reference sequence).

The chain joins TRBV9 to TRBJ2-3; D is unclear. The CDR3 runs 13 residues. In germline, CDR1 is SGDLS, CDR2 YYNGEE. V was cut by 0 bases and J by 5 bases, with 7 bases left in between. CDR3 sequence: CASSVVPRDTQYF. The CDR3 DNA sequence: TGTGCCAGCAGCGTAGTCCCCAGAGATACGCAGTATTTT.

V gene TRBV6-6 combines with J gene TRBJ2-3; tentative D call: TRBD2 (6 bases). This CDR3 is built from 12 residues. Germline CDR1 MNHNY, CDR2 SVGAGI (reference sequence). V was pared by 6 bases and J by 6 bases, with 10 bases between. In DNA, the CDR3 is TGTGCCAGCAGCCCCGCGGGGGATACGCAGTATTTT. Amino acids: CASSPAGDTQYF.

This clone was detected once. V and J are TRBV5-1 and TRBJ2-3; 12 nucleotides align to TRBD2. CDR3 length: 16 amino acids. Germline V gene data show CDR1 as SGHRS and CDR2 as YFSETQ. With V trimmed by 7 bases and J by 6 bases, 12 bases remained unmatched. The CDR3 region is CASRPTSGGPGDTQYF. The DNA for the CDR3 is TGCGCCAGCCGACCTACTAGCGGGGGGCCGGGGGATACGCAGTATTTT.

The genes are TRBV5-4 and TRBJ2-7; a weak D match, TRBD2 (7 bases). In germline, CDR1 is SGHNT, CDR2 YYREEE (reference sequence). The CDR3 is 15 amino acids. Deletions cut 3 bases from V and 5 bases from J, with 18 bases between. CDR3: CASSSSGGRRHEQYF. Here the CDR3 DNA reads TGTGCCAGCAGCTCCTCGGGGGGCCGGAGACACGAGCAGTACTTC. The full variable domain, its missing parts supplied by reference TRBV5-4 and TRBJ2-7, is ETGVTQSPTHLIKTRGQQVTLRCSSQSGHNTVSWYQQALGQGPQFIFQYYREEENGRGNFPPRFSGLQFPNYSSELNVNALELDDSALYLCASSSSGGRRHEQYFGPGTRLTVT.

This chain uses TRBV6-5 with TRBJ2-7; 7 bases match TRBD1. This CDR3 comprises 13 residues. Trimming removed 5 bases from V and 2 bases from J; junction bases left unmatched: 3. The germline V gene encodes CDR1 MNHEY and CDR2 SVGAGI. This CDR3 reads CASSRQGTYEQYF. As DNA, the CDR3 is TGTGCCAGCAGTCGACAGGGAACCTACGAGCAGTACTTC.

Regarding this clone: The junction differs from germline at one of its ends, possibly a read error. This chain joins TRBV28 and TRBJ1-4; possibly TRBD1 for D (5 bases). The germline V gene encodes CDR1 MDHEN and CDR2 SYDVKM. CDR3 size: 13 residues. CDR3 DNA sequence: TGTGTCAGCAGTTTATCGGGGGATGAAACACTGTTTTTT. Residues: CVSSLSGDETLFF.

The CDR3 DNA follows: TGTGCCAGTACCACTCTAGCGGGAGGCTCAGATACGCAGTATTTT. Amino acids: CASTTLAGGSDTQYF. The chain is built from TRBV19 and TRBJ2-3, with 11 bases that match TRBD2. Losses at the gene ends were 7 bases for V and 4 bases for J; bases not matched to a gene: 7. Germline-derived CDR1 and CDR2 are LNHDA and SQIVND (reference sequence). The CDR3 is 15 residues long. Full variable domain (rest looked up from reference TRBV19 and TRBJ2-3): DGGITQSPKYLFRKEGQNVTLSCEQNLNHDAMYWYRQDPGQGLRLIYYSQIVNDFQKGDIAEGYSVSREKKESFPLTVTSAQKNPTAFYLCASTTLAGGSDTQYFGPGTRLTVL.

The rearrangement joins TRBV19 to TRBJ1-4, with D unresolved. CDR1 LNHDA and CDR2 SQIVND come from the germline V gene (reference sequence). The CDR3 is made up of 12 amino acids. V was clipped by 4 bases and J by 5 bases, with 5 bases between them. Here the CDR3 reads CASSTGNEKLFF. The CDR3 nucleotides read TGTGCCAGTAGTACAGGAAATGAAAAACTGTTTTTT.

The V and J genes are TRBV19 and TRBJ1-1; 9 bases match TRBD1. J gave up 3 bases and V 9 bases, and 8 bases lay outside the gene matches. Per germline, CDR1 LNHDA and CDR2 SQIVND (reference sequence). The CDR3 has 14 residues. The CDR3 loop is CASKTTGGYTEAFF. The DNA for the CDR3 is TGTGCCAGCAAAACGACAGGGGGTTACACTGAAGCTTTCTTT.

V usage is TRBV18 and J usage is TRBJ2-1; D might be TRBD2 (6 bases). The V end lost 5 bases, the J end lost 10 bases, and 9 bases lay between the germline ends. CDR1 KGHSH and CDR2 LQKENI come from the germline V gene. CDR3 length: 11 amino acids. This chain's CDR3 is CASSGGVEQFF. The CDR3 nucleotides are TGTGCCAGCTCAGGCGGGGTGGAGCAGTTCTTC.

The chain couples TRBV19 to TRBJ2-1; D is uncertain. Germline assignment: CDR1 LNHDA and CDR2 SQIVND (reference sequence). V shed 4 bases and J shed 4 bases, with 11 bases lying between them. The CDR3 extends over 14 amino acids. The CDR3 DNA follows: TGTGCCAGTAGTACCGGGTTTGGTTACAATGAGCAGTTCTTC. Translated: CASSTGFGYNEQFF.

The chain joins TRBV29-1 to TRBJ2-3; no definite D call. V lost 4 bases and J 2 bases, leaving 7 bases between the germline ends. This CDR3 has 12 residues. Germline V gene lookup returns CDR1 SQVTM and CDR2 ANQGSEA. The DNA for the CDR3 is TGCAGCGTTGTAAGAGACACAGATACGCAGTATTTT. Its protein is CSVVRDTDTQYF.

The CDR3 protein is CASSSAGKYGYTF. The DNA for the CDR3 is TGTGCCAGCAGTTCAGCAGGGAAGTATGGCTACACCTTC. This chain joins TRBV28 and TRBJ1-2; D might be TRBD1 (5 bases). V was trimmed by 4 bases and J by 5 bases, leaving 11 bases between them. CDR3 size: 13 residues. Germline V gene sequence: CDR1 MDHEN, CDR2 SYDVKM.

This chain's CDR3 is CAISREFTDTQYF. CDR3 DNA sequence: TGTGCCATCAGTCGGGAGTTCACAGATACGCAGTATTTT. The chain carries TRBV10-3 and TRBJ2-3, with D tentatively TRBD2 (6 bases). V dropped 5 bases and J dropped 2 bases, with 8 bases sitting between them. This CDR3 is 13 amino acids long. CDR1 and CDR2 (germline): ENHRY, SYGVKD.

This clone was observed a single time. DNA for the CDR3: TGCGCCAGCAGCTTGGCATTAGCGGGACGGAAGGAGCAGTTCTTC. It is translated as CASSLALAGRKEQFF. This chain links TRBV5-1 with TRBJ2-1; 8 nucleotides agree with TRBD2. Germline V gene lookup returns CDR1 SGHRS and CDR2 YFSETQ. This CDR3 has 15 amino acids. With 0 bases clipped from V and 10 bases from J, the junction kept 9 bases outside the gene matches.

The CDR3 nucleotides read TGTGCCAGCAGCGGAGGGACTAGCGGGCATCGCACAGATACGCAGTATTTT. This gives the protein CASSGGTSGHRTDTQYF. The rearrangement links TRBV5-6 to TRBJ2-3; 12 bases are shared with TRBD2. The germline gives CDR1 SGHDT, CDR2 YYEEEE. This CDR3 is 17 amino acids long. V gave up 4 bases and J gave up 1 base; unmatched junction bases: 7.

The CDR3 coding sequence is TGTGCCAGCAGTCATGGGACAGGGCATGCTTTCTTT. This codes for CASSHGTGHAFF. The rearrangement joins TRBV27 to TRBJ1-1, with 9 positions matching TRBD1. Per the germline V gene, CDR1 is MNHEY and CDR2 is SMNVEV (reference sequence). This CDR3 is 12 amino acids long. The ends lost 5 bases at V and 11 bases at J; junction bases unmatched: 6.

The chain uses TRBV2 and TRBJ2-1, with D tentatively TRBD2 (5 bases). CDR1 and CDR2 (germline): SNHLY, FYNNEI. Trimming removed 5 bases from V and 8 bases from J, with 13 bases in between. CDR3 length equals 13 residues. The CDR3 spells CASSWEFKDEQFF. CDR3 nucleotide sequence: TGTGCCAGCAGTTGGGAGTTCAAAGATGAGCAGTTCTTC. Using reference TRBV2 and TRBJ2-1 for the parts outside the CDR3, the full variable domain is EPEVTQTPSHQVTQMGQEVILRCVPISNHLYFYWYRQILGQKVEFLVSFYNNEISEKSEIFDDQFSVERPDGSNFTLKIRSTKLEDSAMYFCASSWEFKDEQFFGPGTRLTVL.

The chain couples TRBV28 to TRBJ1-1; D gene uncertain. Trimming stripped 8 bases from V and 5 bases from J, with 12 bases between. The length of the CDR3 is 12 residues. The V gene's germline CDR1 is MDHEN and CDR2 SYDVKM. CDR3 in DNA: TGTGCCAGCGGTGGAGAGGGTACTGAAGCTTTCTTT. Translated: CASGGEGTEAFF.

The chain links TRBV9 to TRBJ2-5; weak D call: TRBD2 (5 bases). V lost 0 bases, J lost 1 base, and 10 bases lay in between. The CDR3 is made up of 15 amino acids. Germline CDR1 and CDR2: SGDLS and YYNGEE. This CDR3 is CASSVGLGVQETQYF. The CDR3 nucleotides read TGTGCCAGCAGCGTAGGTCTGGGAGTCCAAGAGACCCAGTACTTC.